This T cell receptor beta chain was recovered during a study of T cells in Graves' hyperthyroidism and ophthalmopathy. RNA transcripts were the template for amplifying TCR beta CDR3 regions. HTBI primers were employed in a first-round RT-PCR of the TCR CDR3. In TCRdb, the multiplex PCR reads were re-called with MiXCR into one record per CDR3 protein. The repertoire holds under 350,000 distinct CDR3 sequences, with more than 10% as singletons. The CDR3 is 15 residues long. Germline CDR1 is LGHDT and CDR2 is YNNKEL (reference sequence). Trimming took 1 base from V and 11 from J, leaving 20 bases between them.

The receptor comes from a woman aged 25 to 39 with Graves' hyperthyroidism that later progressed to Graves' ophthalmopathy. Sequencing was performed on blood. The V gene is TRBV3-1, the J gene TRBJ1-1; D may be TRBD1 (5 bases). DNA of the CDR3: TGTGCCAGCAGCCAAGCAGTGGGGGTTCCCTTGGGGGCTTTCTTT. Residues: CASSQAVGVPLGAFF.